This TCR beta chain was retrieved from a study of CD8 T cells in ankylosing spondylitis. This CDR3 has 14 residues. CDR1 is LNHNV and CDR2 is YYDKDF in the germline V gene (reference sequence). The ends were cut back, 9 bases at V and 3 bases at J, with 16 bases in the middle. This clonotype was counted between two and nine times. Its specificity is not known. TCRdb ran MiXCR on the 5' RACE reads and lists one entry per CDR3 protein. The sample records 200,000 to 300,000 distinct CDR3 sequences, approximately 30% being singletons. Findings and caveats of the study: A TCR beta motif of under 10 highly homologous variants seemed to mark ankylosing spondylitis blood. Prior literature has documented some motif variants in synovial fluid and blood from reactive arthritis.

The clonotype originates from a male donor with ankylosing spondylitis or in good health (not recorded which). Specimen: blood, either unsorted or a sorted T cell fraction (not recorded which). The chain combines TRBV15 with TRBJ2-3; D is perhaps TRBD1 or TRBD2 (5 bases each). The DNA of the CDR3 is TGTGCCACTGGAATCGGGGCTAGTACAGATACGCAGTATTTT. Its translation is CATGIGASTDTQYF.